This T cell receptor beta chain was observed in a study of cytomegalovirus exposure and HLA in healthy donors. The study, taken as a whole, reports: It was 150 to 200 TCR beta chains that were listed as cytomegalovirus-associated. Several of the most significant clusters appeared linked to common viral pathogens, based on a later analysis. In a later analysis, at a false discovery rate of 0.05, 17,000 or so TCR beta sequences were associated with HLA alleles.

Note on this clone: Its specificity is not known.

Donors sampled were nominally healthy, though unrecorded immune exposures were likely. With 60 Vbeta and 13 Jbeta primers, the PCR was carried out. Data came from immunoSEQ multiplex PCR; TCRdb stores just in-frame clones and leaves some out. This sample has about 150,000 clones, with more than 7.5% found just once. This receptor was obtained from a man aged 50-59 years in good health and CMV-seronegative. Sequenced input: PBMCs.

Written as DNA, the CDR3 is TGTGCCAGCAGTGAATTGGCGGGAGTGCCAGATACGCAGTATTTT. Translating gives CASSELAGVPDTQYF. V gene TRBV25-1 combines with J gene TRBJ2-3; 7 bases agree with TRBD2. Trimming cost V 1 base and J 4 bases; bases outside gene matches: 5. CDR3 length: 15 amino acids. Per the germline V gene, CDR1 is MGHDK and CDR2 is SYGVNS.